This T cell receptor (beta chain) came from a study of post-analysis software for immune sequencing data. With respect to this clonotype: Its antigen is unidentified.

Findings and limits, study-wide: When patients were compared with controls, five TRBV segments were more frequent, TRBV5-6, TRBV5-1 and TRBV20-1 among them. Multiple sclerosis was associated with a significant reduction in normalized Chao1 diversity relative to controls.

The CDR3 is made up of 15 amino acids. V gave up 5 bases and J gave up 2 bases, with 16 bases separating them. The V gene's germline CDR1 is SGHVS and CDR2 FQNEAQ. Unique molecular identifiers tagged the TCR beta cDNA libraries. In TCRdb, the PCR reads were re-called with MiXCR into one record per CDR3 protein. The table records more than 500,000 distinct CDR3 sequences, 30% to 40% of them present only once. V usage is TRBV7-8 and J usage is TRBJ2-7, with a tentative D call TRBD2 (5 bases). Sequences were obtained from blood. This receptor was obtained from a girl aged 2-17 years with multiple sclerosis. The CDR3 reads CASSPRAGKTYEQYF. DNA for the CDR3: TGTGCCAGCAGCCCTCGAGCCGGGAAGACCTACGAGCAGTACTTC.